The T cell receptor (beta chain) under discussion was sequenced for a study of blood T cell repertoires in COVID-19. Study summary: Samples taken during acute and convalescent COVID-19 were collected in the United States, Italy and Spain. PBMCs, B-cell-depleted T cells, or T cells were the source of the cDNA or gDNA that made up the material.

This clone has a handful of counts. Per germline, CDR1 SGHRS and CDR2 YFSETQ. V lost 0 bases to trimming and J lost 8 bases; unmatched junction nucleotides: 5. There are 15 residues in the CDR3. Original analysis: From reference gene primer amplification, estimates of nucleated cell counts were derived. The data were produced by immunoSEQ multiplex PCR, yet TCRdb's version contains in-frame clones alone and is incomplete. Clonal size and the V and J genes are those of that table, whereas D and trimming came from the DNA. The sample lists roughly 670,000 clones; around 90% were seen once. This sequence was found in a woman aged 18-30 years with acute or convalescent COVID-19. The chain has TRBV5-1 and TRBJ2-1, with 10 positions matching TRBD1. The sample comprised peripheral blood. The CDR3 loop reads CASSLAGQGLDEQFF. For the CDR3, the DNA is TGCGCCAGCAGCTTGGCGGGACAGGGGCTGGATGAGCAGTTCTTC.